The 9 T cell receptor beta chains below come from one sample, sequenced in a study of glioma-infiltrating T cells. The iRepertoire nested amplicon-rescue multiplex PCR amplified TCR alpha and beta CDR3s from RNA. Via MiXCR, TCRdb re-called the multiplex PCR reads, giving one row per CDR3 protein. The sample contains around 90,000 distinct CDR3 sequences, approximately 42% of which appear only once. Sequences were obtained from glioma tissue, nonneoplastic brain tissue, or PBMCs (not recorded which). These receptors came from a human donor with low-grade glioma or glioblastoma, undergoing nonglioma brain surgery, or in good health (not recorded which).

This chain uses TRBV20-1 with TRBJ2-5; 11 bases are shared with TRBD2. Germline V gene lookup returns CDR1 DFQATT and CDR2 SNEGSKA (reference sequence). The ends lost 1 base at V and 4 bases at J; junction bases unmatched: 8. This CDR3 is 16 amino acids long. As DNA, the CDR3 is TGCAGTGCTAGAGGTCTACTAGCGGGAGTCACAGAGACCCAGTACTTC. It encodes CSARGLLAGVTETQYF.

This clonotype was observed at least ten times. This sequence joins TRBV14 and TRBJ1-1; D remains unclear. V was shortened by 1 base and J by 6 bases, with 9 bases between the two germline ends. CDR1 and CDR2 from the germline V gene are SGHDN and FVKESK. The CDR3 runs to 13 residues. The CDR3 nucleotides are TGTGCCAGCAGCCAAGTGGCTTCGGCTGAAGCTTTCTTT. Protein sequence: CASSQVASAEAFF. Using reference TRBV14 and TRBJ1-1 for the parts outside the CDR3, the full variable domain is EAGVTQFPSHSVIEKGQTVTLRCDPISGHDNLYWYRRVMGKEIKFLLHFVKESKQDESGMPNNRFLAERTGGTYSTLKVQPAELEDSGVYFCASSQVASAEAFFGQGTRLTVV.

In its sample, this clonotype was seen many times. V is TRBV29-1 and J is TRBJ1-5; D is possibly TRBD1 (5 bases). V was pared by 7 bases and J by 3 bases, with 16 bases between. This CDR3 is built from 14 residues. CDR1 is SQVTM, CDR2 ANQGSEA, per germline. The CDR3 loop is CSASGTDPNQPQHF. Written as DNA, the CDR3 is TGCAGCGCTAGCGGGACGGATCCCAATCAGCCCCAGCATTTT.

This clonotype was recorded a few times. V is TRBV29-1 and J is TRBJ2-3; 13 bases agree with TRBD2. Trimming took 5 bases from V and 2 from J; bases not matched to a gene: 7. CDR3 length: 16 amino acids. Germline V gene data show CDR1 as SQVTM and CDR2 as ANQGSEA. CDR3 region: CSVNGLAGEITDTQYF. The CDR3 DNA reads as TGCAGCGTTAATGGACTAGCGGGAGAGATCACAGATACGCAGTATTTT.

Of note for this clonotype: A much larger clone sits a single nucleotide away, making a read error possible. This chain links TRBV19 with TRBJ2-7; TRBD1 might be the D (5 bases). This CDR3 is 13 amino acids long. V was pared by 8 bases and J by 3 bases, with 14 bases between. The V gene's germline CDR1 is LNHDA and CDR2 SQIVND (reference sequence). The CDR3 loop is CASGLGVNYEQYF. In nucleotides, the CDR3 is TGTGCCAGTGGGTTAGGGGTGAACTACGAGCAGTACTTC.

This clonotype was detected many times. V is TRBV24-1 and J is TRBJ2-1; D is unresolved. Germline lookup yields CDR1 KGHDR and CDR2 SFDVKD. The CDR3 runs to 15 residues. V was pared by 9 bases and J by 8 bases, with 22 bases between. CDR3 sequence reads: CATEGPGGVDHEQFF. CDR3 sequence (DNA): TGTGCCACCGAAGGGCCGGGTGGGGTGGACCATGAGCAGTTCTTC.

Note on this clonotype: A much larger clone lies a single base off, so this may be a read error. This chain joins TRBV12-3 or TRBV12-4 and TRBJ2-2, with D tentatively TRBD2 (6 bases). This CDR3 spans 15 amino acids. CDR3 amino acids: CASIIGLLNTGGLFF. The CDR3 DNA reads as TGTGCCAGCATTATCGGGTTACTGAACACCGGGGGGCTGTTTTTT.

V gene TRBV6-4 combines with J gene TRBJ2-1; 9 bases line up with TRBD2. V gave up 3 bases and J gave up 3 bases; unmatched junction bases: 3. Looked up from germline, CDR1 is MRHNA and CDR2 is SNTAGT. The CDR3 has 15 amino acids. CDR3 loop: CASSEAGGIYNEQFF. In DNA, the CDR3 is TGTGCCAGCAGTGAAGCGGGGGGTATCTACAATGAGCAGTTCTTC.

The V and J genes are TRBV20-1 and TRBJ1-6; D gene uncertain. Germline V gene data show CDR1 as DFQATT and CDR2 as SNEGSKA (reference sequence). The CDR3 has 12 amino acids. The CDR3 bases are TGCGGTTCTAAAAGAGGGAATATCCCCCTCCACTTT. The encoded protein is CGSKRGNIPLHF.